Shown below are 23 T cell receptor beta chains from a single sample sequenced in a study of metastatic and nonmetastatic thyroid tumors. TCRdb reassembled clones from the PCR reads with MiXCR. Of roughly 40,000 clones in the sample, over 10% were seen once. Before thyroid surgery, none of the patients had received any treatment. The sample was blood. These receptors all stem from a male donor with papillary thyroid cancer or a benign thyroid nodule (not recorded which). Some clones in this sample may be carry-over from other donors' samples.

This rearrangement joins TRBV5-1 to TRBJ2-6; the D is unclear. Trimming removed 4 bases at V and 3 bases at J, with 8 bases between. CDR1 is SGHRS and CDR2 is YFSETQ in the germline V gene. The CDR3 is 14 amino acids. CDR3 protein: CASSPAVGANVLTF. CDR3 in DNA: TGCGCCAGCAGCCCGGCAGTTGGGGCCAACGTCCTGACTTTC.

This clone was observed at least ten times. This sequence joins TRBV27 and TRBJ2-1; no clear D. The germline V gene encodes CDR1 MNHEY and CDR2 SMNVEV (reference sequence). The V end lost 5 bases, the J end lost 0 bases, and 11 bases lay between the germline ends. The CDR3 is made up of 15 amino acids. CDR3 DNA: TGTGCCAGCAGTCCTCAATTCAGCTCCTACAATGAGCAGTTCTTC. As protein: CASSPQFSSYNEQFF.

This clone ranks as medium-sized. The chain uses TRBV28 and TRBJ1-2; D not certain. This CDR3 is built from 14 residues. Trimming removed 7 bases at V and 0 bases at J, with 12 bases between. The V gene's germline CDR1 is MDHEN and CDR2 SYDVKM. The CDR3 DNA follows: TGTGCCAGCAACGGTGGCCAAGCTAACTATGGCTACACCTTC. Amino acids: CASNGGQANYGYTF.

This clone was seen repeatedly, ten times or more. This chain uses TRBV4-1 with TRBJ2-7; 8 nucleotides agree with TRBD2. Germline CDR1 MGHRA, CDR2 YSYEKL. Unmatched junction bases numbered 5, after V lost 0 bases and J lost 1 base. The CDR3 spans 16 residues. CDR3 region: CASSQDRTSGSYEQYF. The CDR3 region has the DNA TGCGCCAGCAGCCAAGATCGAACTAGCGGTTCCTACGAGCAGTACTTC.

This clone was detected many times. V gene TRBV15 combines with J gene TRBJ2-2; maybe TRBD2 (7 bases). The germline V gene encodes CDR1 LNHNV and CDR2 YYDKDF (reference sequence). V lost 5 bases, J lost 2 bases, and 15 bases lay in between. The CDR3 runs to 16 residues. The DNA of the CDR3 is TGTGCCACCAGCCCCCTTGGGGGGGCAAACACCGGGGAGCTGTTTTTT. Its translation: CATSPLGGANTGELFF.

This clone was observed a handful of times. J is TRBJ1-1 and V is TRBV4-2; 10 positions match TRBD1. Germline trimming cut 5 bases from V and 4 bases from J; bases unmatched to any gene: 13. The germline gives CDR1 LGHNA, CDR2 YNFKEQ. There are 17 residues in the CDR3. The CDR3 is CASSTTGTGVVGTEAFF. In DNA, the CDR3 is TGTGCCAGCAGCACAACCGGGACAGGGGTTGTGGGCACTGAAGCTTTCTTT.

This clone was seen ten or more times. The V and J genes are TRBV20-1 and TRBJ2-1; D is perhaps TRBD1 (7 bases). From germline, CDR1 is DFQATT and CDR2 SNEGSKA (reference sequence). The CDR3 has 16 amino acids. V was cut by 7 bases and J by 0 bases, with 19 bases left in between. CDR3 residues: CSVAGGTASSYNEQFF. In DNA form, the CDR3 reads TGCAGTGTGGCAGGGGGGACGGCAAGCTCCTACAATGAGCAGTTCTTC.

This clone was recorded at least ten times. The chain combines TRBV27 with TRBJ2-3; D not certain. The CDR3 spans 14 residues. V shed 6 bases and J shed 6 bases, with 16 bases lying between them. Germline values: CDR1 MNHEY, CDR2 SMNVEV (reference sequence). CDR3 region: CASSPGRIRDTQYF. In DNA form, the CDR3 reads TGTGCCAGCAGCCCAGGACGGATCCGGGATACGCAGTATTTT.

This clone was recorded a few times. The genes are TRBV18 and TRBJ1-1, with D possibly matching TRBD1 (6 bases). Trimming took 4 bases from V and 4 from J, leaving 13 bases between them. Germline loops: CDR1 KGHSH, CDR2 LQKENI. The CDR3 consists of 14 residues. CDR3 nucleotide sequence: TGTGCCAGCTCACTCCAGGGGTCCACCACTGAAGCTTTCTTT. Translated, it gives CASSLQGSTTEAFF.

This chain joins TRBV9 and TRBJ2-6; D gene ambiguous. The germline V and J ends were trimmed by 2 bases and 0 bases, with 6 bases remaining between them. The CDR3 has 15 residues. Germline values: CDR1 SGDLS, CDR2 YYNGEE. The CDR3 DNA reads TGTGCCAGCAGCGTGGGGTCCTCTGGGGCCAACGTCCTGACTTTC. This sequence encodes CASSVGSSGANVLTF.

With regard to this clone: One base away lies a much larger clone, so this may be a sequencing read error. The chain joins TRBV20-1 to TRBJ2-5; TRBD2 agrees at 7 bases. Germline assignment: CDR1 DFQATT and CDR2 SNEGSKA (reference sequence). The CDR3 consists of 12 residues. V shed 1 base, J shed 7 bases, and the junction held 3 bases outside the gene matches. In nucleotides, the CDR3 is TGCAGTGCTAGAGTTGGGGGGGGGACCCAGTACTTC. Protein: CSARVGGGTQYF.

This clone came up many times. This sequence joins TRBV5-8 and TRBJ2-2; TRBD1 agrees at 10 bases. The trim removed 5 bases at V and 4 bases at J, leaving 5 bases unmatched. CDR1 SGHTS and CDR2 YDEGEE come from the germline V gene. This CDR3 comprises 15 residues. The CDR3 loop is CASRPRTGGTGELFF. The CDR3 region has the DNA TGTGCCAGCAGACCCAGGACAGGGGGCACCGGGGAGCTGTTTTTT.

This clone was seen ten or more times. The J gene is TRBJ1-3, the V gene TRBV7-8; D is unclear. V dropped 1 base and J dropped 4 bases, with 8 bases sitting between them. The CDR3 is 14 residues long. From germline, CDR1 is SGHVS and CDR2 FQNEAQ. The chain's CDR3 is CASSLGSGGNTIYF. The CDR3 DNA reads TGTGCCAGCAGCTTAGGATCGGGGGGAAACACCATATATTTT.

At least ten counts were recorded for this clone. J is TRBJ2-7 and V is TRBV28, with 7 bases that match TRBD1. Trimming took 2 bases from V and 3 from J; bases not matched to a gene: 16. The V gene's germline CDR1 is MDHEN and CDR2 SYDVKM. This CDR3 comprises 18 residues. CDR3 loop: CASSLLGQGVDFDYEQYF. The CDR3 DNA reads as TGTGCCAGCAGTTTACTGGGGCAGGGGGTGGATTTTGACTACGAGCAGTACTTC.

By sample fraction, this clone is medium-sized. This chain joins TRBV6-2 or TRBV6-3 and TRBJ2-7, with 10 bases matching TRBD2. In germline, CDR1 is MNHEY, CDR2 SVGEGT. J gave up 4 bases and V 8 bases, and 11 bases lay outside the gene matches. CDR3 length: 15 residues. CDR3 coding DNA: TGTGCCAGCGGTCCAAGCGGGAGGGCCTTATACGAGCAGTACTTC. Protein product: CASGPSGRALYEQYF.

A remark on this clone: One end of the junction does not line up with germline, which may come from a read error. The sample has other DNA sequences that encode this CDR3 too. J is TRBJ2-5 and V is TRBV6-5, with 7 bases that match TRBD2. This CDR3 region has 15 residues. Germline V gene sequence: CDR1 MNHEY, CDR2 SVGAGI. In nucleotides, the CDR3 is TGTGCCAGCAGTTACTGGGGGGGAACACAAGAGACACAGTACTTC. Translating gives CASSYWGGTQETQYF.

This clone was seen ten or more times. The rearrangement uses TRBV2 and TRBJ2-7; 7 bases map to TRBD1. The CDR3 consists of 12 residues. V gave up 8 bases and J gave up 2 bases; unmatched junction bases: 3. CDR1 and CDR2 (germline): SNHLY, FYNNEI. CDR3 bases: TGTGCCAGCGCCCAGGGGGCCTACGAGCAGTACTTC. Protein: CASAQGAYEQYF.

This clone was recorded a few times. The CDR3 sequence is CASRSTSGGVEQFF. The CDR3 DNA reads as TGTGCCAGCAGGTCGACTAGCGGGGGTGTTGAGCAGTTCTTC. The rearrangement uses TRBV6-1 and TRBJ2-1, with 12 bases that match TRBD2. After removal of 6 bases from V and 9 bases from J, the junction contained 6 bases not matched to a gene. The germline CDR1 and CDR2 sequences are MNHNS and SASEGT. This CDR3 is built from 14 residues.

This clone occurred many times. The J gene is TRBJ2-5, the V gene TRBV19; the D gene is possibly TRBD2 (6 bases). With 0 bases removed from V and 5 bases from J, the gap between germline ends came to 13 bases. Per the germline V gene, CDR1 is LNHDA and CDR2 is SQIVND (reference sequence). This CDR3 comprises 15 residues. The DNA for the CDR3 is TGTGCCAGTAGTATAGAGGGGGGAAATTGGGAGACCCAGTACTTC. It yields the protein CASSIEGGNWETQYF.

This clone was counted many times. V gene TRBV20-1 combines with J gene TRBJ2-1; 8 positions agree with TRBD1. The CDR3 is 15 amino acids. Trimming cost V 8 bases and J 5 bases; bases outside gene matches: 14. The V gene's germline CDR1 is DFQATT and CDR2 SNEGSKA (reference sequence). The CDR3 spells CSPLRTGQSDNEQFF. In nucleotides, the CDR3 is TGCAGTCCCTTACGGACAGGGCAAAGCGACAATGAGCAGTTCTTC.

The chain combines TRBV5-1 with TRBJ1-6; 8 nucleotides agree with TRBD1. V was pared by 0 bases and J by 8 bases, with 10 bases of the junction left unmatched. Germline V gene sequence: CDR1 SGHRS, CDR2 YFSETQ. This CDR3 has 17 residues. CDR3 coding DNA: TGCGCCAGCAGCTTGGTCGGACAGGGCGGATTAGATTCACCCCTCCACTTT. Its translation is CASSLVGQGGLDSPLHF.

A remark on this clone: A junction end diverges from the germline sequence, so it may reflect a read error. The chain carries TRBV6-2 or TRBV6-3 and TRBJ1-6; D is unclear. The CDR3 runs to 14 residues. Germline CDR1 reads MNHEY; CDR2 reads SVGEGT. The CDR3 spells CASMYGSVSSPPHF. In DNA form, the CDR3 reads TGTGCCAGCATGTACGGTTCTGTGAGTTCACCCCCCCACTTT.

The CDR3 here is CAWRKRTRGPHGYTF. CDR3 nucleotides: TGTGCCTGGAGGAAGCGGACCAGGGGTCCCCATGGCTACACCTTC. This chain links TRBV30 with TRBJ1-2; the D gene is possibly TRBD1 (6 bases). The CDR3 totals 15 residues. Between the trimmed V and J ends, which lost 3 bases and 6 bases, there was a span of 20 bases. The germline CDR1 and CDR2 sequences are GTSNPN and SVGIG (reference sequence).